These 24 T cell receptor beta chains came from one sample sequenced in a study of cytomegalovirus exposure and HLA in healthy donors. The PCR used 60 Vbeta and 13 Jbeta primers. The table came from immunoSEQ multiplex PCR; TCRdb's copy has only in-frame clones and leaves some out. The repertoire includes around 150,000 clones, more than 65% of them detected once, and less than 3.5% sits in the top ten. The material sequenced was PBMCs. These receptors all come from a woman in her thirties or forties in good health and CMV-seropositive.

The chain recombines TRBV14 with TRBJ1-2; TRBD1 might be the D (5 bases). CDR1 and CDR2 (germline): SGHDN, FVKESK. Trimming left V 4 bases short and J 7 bases short, with 10 bases between. This CDR3 is 12 amino acids long. CDR3 residues: CASSPQGGGYTF. The DNA for the CDR3 is TGTGCCAGCAGCCCTCAGGGAGGTGGCTACACCTTC.

This clone was recorded once. V usage is TRBV7-9 and J usage is TRBJ1-5; D gene ambiguous. The CDR3 contains 16 residues. Germline-derived CDR1 and CDR2 are SEHNR and FQNEAQ (reference sequence). V was cut by 5 bases and J by 11 bases, with 25 bases left in between. CDR3 nucleotides: TGTGCCAGCAGCCCCAGCAGGCAGTTTAGCGCCGAAGCCCAGCATTTT. It specifies CASSPSRQFSAEAQHF.

The chain joins TRBV7-9 to TRBJ1-2; the D gene is possibly TRBD1 (5 bases). Germline V gene sequence: CDR1 SEHNR, CDR2 FQNEAQ (reference sequence). The CDR3 length is 17 residues. Trimming stripped 5 bases from V and 2 bases from J, with 21 bases between. For the CDR3, the DNA is TGTGCCAGCAGCGAAACCTTCCACGACAGACAGAACTATGGCTACACCTTC. Translating gives CASSETFHDRQNYGYTF.

A few counts support this clone. The gene calls are TRBV2 and TRBJ1-1; D not certain. From germline, CDR1 is SNHLY and CDR2 FYNNEI. The CDR3 has 13 residues. V lost 3 bases to trimming and J lost 4 bases, with 9 bases between them. The CDR3 loop reads CASSEGGSTEAFF. In DNA, the CDR3 is TGTGCCAGCAGTGAGGGAGGGAGCACTGAAGCTTTCTTT.

The V call is TRBV4-2, the J call TRBJ2-3; 10 bases map to TRBD2. V shed 5 bases and J 0 bases; nucleotides not matched to a gene: 14. CDR1 and CDR2 (germline): LGHNA, YNFKEQ. This CDR3 is built from 19 residues. Here the CDR3 DNA reads TGTGCCAGCAGCGCCCGCGCTAGCGGGAGCGCACTTAGCACAGATACGCAGTATTTT. It codes for CASSARASGSALSTDTQYF.

CDR3 amino acids: CASSPVSGANVLTF. The CDR3 DNA follows: TGCGCCAGCAGCCCGGTCTCTGGGGCCAACGTCCTGACTTTC. The V gene is TRBV4-1, the J gene TRBJ2-6, with no clear D. Trimming stripped 4 bases from V and 0 bases from J, with 4 bases between. Per germline, CDR1 MGHRA and CDR2 YSYEKL. The CDR3 length is 14 residues.

As regards this clone: Compared with germline, one end of the junction differs, possibly owing to a read error. The V and J genes are TRBV5-6 and TRBJ2-5, with 7 nucleotides matching TRBD1. The CDR3 is 11 amino acids. Germline-derived CDR1 and CDR2 are SGHDT and YYEEEE. The CDR3 nucleotides are TGTGCCAGCAGCCGACAGGGAGTTCGTGACTTC. It codes for CASSRQGVRDF.

This clone came up a few times. The gene calls are TRBV18 and TRBJ2-7, with 7 bases lining up with TRBD1. The V and J ends lost 4 bases and 6 bases, in that order; junction bases with no gene match: 9. CDR3 length: 14 residues. Germline V CDR1 and CDR2: KGHSH, LQKENI. This CDR3 is CASSLDRVRLEQYF. The CDR3 nucleotides read TGTGCCAGCTCACTTGACAGGGTGCGTCTCGAGCAGTACTTC.

This clone was found a few times. The CDR3 protein is CASSQGNRGYEQYF. The CDR3 DNA reads TGCGCCAGCAGCCAAGGGAACAGGGGCTACGAGCAGTACTTC. The genes are TRBV4-3 and TRBJ2-7, with 7 bases matching TRBD1. CDR1 and CDR2 from the germline V gene are LGHNA and YSLEER. CDR3 length: 14 amino acids. J was trimmed by 3 bases and V by 1 base; bases with no gene match: 3.

The rearrangement joins TRBV6-1 to TRBJ1-5, with D unclear. The CDR3 runs to 12 residues. V lost 2 bases and J 7 bases, leaving 6 bases between the germline ends. The germline V gene has CDR1 MNHNS and CDR2 SASEGT. The DNA of the CDR3 is TGTGCCAGCAGTGAATATAGACAGCCCCAGCATTTT. Residues: CASSEYRQPQHF.

CDR3 sequence: CASSWTSGVTDTQYF. The CDR3 bases are TGTGCCAGCAGCTGGACTAGCGGGGTCACAGATACGCAGTATTTT. This sequence joins TRBV6-5 and TRBJ2-3, with 12 bases fitting TRBD2. Germline trimming cut 6 bases from V and 2 bases from J; bases unmatched to any gene: 3. The CDR3 totals 15 residues. Looked up from germline, CDR1 is MNHEY and CDR2 is SVGAGI.

The rearrangement links TRBV7-2 to TRBJ2-2; TRBD2 agrees at 14 bases. Per germline, CDR1 SGHTA and CDR2 FQGNSA. The CDR3 runs 16 residues. V shed 1 base and J 5 bases; nucleotides not matched to a gene: 0. DNA of the CDR3: TGTGCCAGCAGCTTAGGACTAGCGGGAGGGACCGGGGAGCTGTTTTTT. Translation gives CASSLGLAGGTGELFF. Combining the CDR3 with reference TRBV7-2 and TRBJ2-2 gives the whole variable domain GAGVSQSPSNKVTEKGKDVELRCDPISGHTALYWYRQSLGQGLEFLIYFQGNSAPDKSGLPSDRFSAERTGGSVSTLTIQRTQQEDSAVYLCASSLGLAGGTGELFFGEGSRLTVL.

J is TRBJ1-4 and V is TRBV13; 8 bases agree with TRBD1. Germline CDR1 reads PRHDT; CDR2 reads FYEKMQ (reference sequence). After removal of 4 bases from V and 7 bases from J, the junction contained 5 bases not matched to a gene. The CDR3 is made up of 14 amino acids. CDR3 nucleotides: TGTGCCAGCAGCTACGGACAGGGATCTGAAAAACTGTTTTTT. It translates to CASSYGQGSEKLFF.

The chain has TRBV7-2 and TRBJ2-7, with 7 nucleotides matching TRBD2. The CDR3 consists of 16 residues. Unmatched junction bases numbered 11, after V lost 4 bases and J lost 2 bases. CDR1 is SGHTA, CDR2 FQGNSA, per germline. The chain's CDR3 is CASSWLGTKAPYEQYF. CDR3 nucleotide sequence: TGTGCCAGCAGCTGGCTCGGGACTAAGGCCCCCTACGAGCAGTACTTC.

The genes are TRBV6-6 and TRBJ2-7; 11 bases match TRBD2. Germline trimming cut 6 bases from V and 3 bases from J; bases unmatched to any gene: 4. This CDR3 is 14 amino acids long. Per the germline V gene, CDR1 is MNHNY and CDR2 is SVGAGI (reference sequence). CDR3 sequence: CASSLTSGIYEQYF. CDR3 nucleotides: TGTGCCAGCAGCCTGACTAGCGGGATCTACGAGCAGTACTTC.

The chain recombines TRBV4-1 with TRBJ2-1; 9 bases fit TRBD2. This CDR3 region has 17 residues. The V segment lost 3 bases and the J segment 10 bases; nucleotides outside the gene matches: 16. CDR1 and CDR2 from the germline V gene are MGHRA and YSYEKL. The CDR3 sequence is CASSHFPGLADMREQFF. For the CDR3, the DNA is TGCGCCAGCAGCCATTTCCCGGGACTAGCTGACATGAGGGAGCAGTTCTTC.

The CDR3 coding sequence is TGTGCCAGCAGTTCCCCCCAGGGGCAGGTTGAAGCTTTCTTT. It yields the protein CASSSPQGQVEAFF. The chain joins TRBV28 to TRBJ1-1, with a weak D call TRBD1 (6 bases). The CDR3 extends over 14 amino acids. Germline V gene sequence: CDR1 MDHEN, CDR2 SYDVKM. The V end was cut by 4 bases, the J end by 7 bases, with 16 bases between.

The gene calls are TRBV5-1 and TRBJ2-3; 9 nucleotides align to TRBD1. V shed 0 bases, J shed 0 bases, and the junction held 8 bases outside the gene matches. The CDR3 runs 18 residues. Looked up from germline, CDR1 is SGHRS and CDR2 is YFSETQ. The chain's CDR3 is CASSLGDRVASSTDTQYF. CDR3 DNA: TGCGCCAGCAGCTTGGGGGACAGGGTTGCCTCTAGCACAGATACGCAGTATTTT.

The chain uses TRBV30 and TRBJ1-3; D is ambiguous. Trimming removed 4 bases from V and 0 bases from J, with 7 bases in between. Germline V gives CDR1 GTSNPN, CDR2 SVGIG (reference sequence). The CDR3 runs to 13 residues. CDR3 bases: TGTGCCTGGATATCCGTCTCTGGAAACACCATATATTTT. Its protein is CAWISVSGNTIYF.

The V gene is TRBV4-3, the J gene TRBJ2-3; perhaps TRBD2 as D (6 bases). The CDR3 has 13 residues. In germline, CDR1 is LGHNA, CDR2 YSLEER. Trimming cost V 0 bases and J 10 bases, with 11 bases left between them. The CDR3 sequence: CASSQDEEGPQYF. The CDR3 region has the DNA TGCGCCAGCAGCCAAGATGAGGAGGGCCCGCAGTATTTT.

The V call is TRBV6-1, the J call TRBJ1-2; D may be TRBD1 (5 bases). Germline CDR1 is MNHNS and CDR2 is SASEGT. The CDR3 has 14 amino acids. Between the trimmed V and J ends, which lost 3 bases and 4 bases, there was a span of 12 bases. The CDR3, as DNA: TGTGCCAGCAGTGATGGAGGGGCGGGCTATGGCTACACCTTC. It codes for CASSDGGAGYGYTF.

This rearrangement joins TRBV2 to TRBJ2-7; 10 bases align to TRBD1. V dropped 8 bases and J dropped 5; count of bases not matched to a gene: 3. CDR3 size: 12 residues. Germline V CDR1 and CDR2: SNHLY, FYNNEI. The CDR3 DNA reads TGTGCCAGCCAGGACAGGGGGAACGAGCAGTACTTC. Its protein is CASQDRGNEQYF.

The chain recombines TRBV28 with TRBJ2-5; D is unresolved. Germline-derived CDR1 and CDR2 are MDHEN and SYDVKM. The CDR3 contains 12 residues. V lost 4 bases and J lost 7, with 10 bases in between. The CDR3 nucleotides read TGTGCCAGCAGTTCCCGAACCAGGACCCAGTACTTC. Its translation: CASSSRTRTQYF.

The chain employs TRBV28 and TRBJ2-5; D is ambiguous. This CDR3 is 12 amino acids long. The germline gives CDR1 MDHEN, CDR2 SYDVKM. The germline V and J ends were trimmed by 7 bases and 2 bases, with 8 bases remaining between them. CDR3 in DNA: TGTGCCAGCAATGTACTTCAAGAGACCCAGTACTTC. Its protein is CASNVLQETQYF.